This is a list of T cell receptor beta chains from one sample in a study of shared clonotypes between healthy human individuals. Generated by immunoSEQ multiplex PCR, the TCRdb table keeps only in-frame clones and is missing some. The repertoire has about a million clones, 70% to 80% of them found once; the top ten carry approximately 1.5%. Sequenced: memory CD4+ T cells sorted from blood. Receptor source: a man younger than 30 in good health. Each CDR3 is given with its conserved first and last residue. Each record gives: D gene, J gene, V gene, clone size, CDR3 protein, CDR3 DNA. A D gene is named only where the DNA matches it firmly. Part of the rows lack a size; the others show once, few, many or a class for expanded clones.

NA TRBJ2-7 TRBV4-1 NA CASSQGLGSGRGVYEQYF TGCGCCAGCAGCCAAGGATTAGGGTCGGGGCGCGGGGTCTACGAGCAGTACTTC
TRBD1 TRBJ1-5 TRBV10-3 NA CAARQQGDGQPQHF TGTGCCGCGCGGCAACAGGGGGACGGTCAGCCCCAGCATTTT
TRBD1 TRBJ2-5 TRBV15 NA CATSRARTGAQETQYF TGTGCCACCAGCAGAGCCAGGACAGGCGCCCAAGAGACCCAGTACTTC
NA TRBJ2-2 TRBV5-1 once CASSQQYSGELFF TGCGCCAGCAGCCAACAATATAGCGGGGAGCTGTTTTTT
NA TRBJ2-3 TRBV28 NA CASSFPTDTQYF TGTGCCAGCAGTTTCCCCACAGATACGCAGTATTTT
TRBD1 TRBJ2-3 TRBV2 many CASSRTGVSTDTQYF TGTGCCAGCAGTAGGACAGGGGTTAGCACAGATACGCAGTATTTT
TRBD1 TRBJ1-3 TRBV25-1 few CASSEADRGPSGNTIYF TGTGCCAGCAGTGAAGCAGACAGGGGGCCGTCTGGAAACACCATATATTTT
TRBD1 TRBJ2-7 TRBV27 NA CASSRGTGTEQYF TGTGCCAGCAGCCGAGGGACAGGGACCGAGCAGTACTTC
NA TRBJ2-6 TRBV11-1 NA CASSLDLGGWNVLTF TGTGCCAGCAGCTTAGATTTAGGAGGGTGGAACGTCCTGACTTTC
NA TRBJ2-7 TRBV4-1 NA CASSQDVGKLRNEQYF TGCGCCAGCAGCCAAGACGTAGGGAAGTTGCGCAACGAGCAGTACTTC
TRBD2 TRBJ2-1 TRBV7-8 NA CASSLRIRASGSLNYNEQFF TGTGCCAGCAGCTTACGGATCCGGGCTAGCGGGAGCTTAAATTACAATGAGCAGTTCTTC
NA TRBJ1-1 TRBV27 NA CASSAYRGSGTEAFF TGTGCCAGCAGTGCTTATCGGGGGTCGGGCACTGAAGCTTTCTTT
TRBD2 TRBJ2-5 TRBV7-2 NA CASSSQVGGPSETQYF TGTGCCAGCAGCTCACAAGTGGGAGGGCCCTCGGAGACCCAGTACTTC
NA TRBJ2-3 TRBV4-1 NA CASSHGTRVKTDTQYF TGCGCCAGCAGCCACGGGACAAGGGTGAAGACAGATACGCAGTATTTT
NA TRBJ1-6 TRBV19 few CASSSGMGASPLHF TGTGCCAGTAGTTCCGGTATGGGGGCCTCACCCCTCCACTTT
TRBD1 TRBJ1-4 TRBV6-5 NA CASSYGTVPNEKLFF TGTGCCAGCAGTTACGGGACAGTTCCTAATGAAAAACTGTTTTTT
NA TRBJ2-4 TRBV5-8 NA CASSLMGAKNIQYF TGTGCCAGCAGCTTGATGGGAGCCAAAAACATTCAGTACTTC
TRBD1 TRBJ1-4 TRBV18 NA CASSLQGAANEKLFF TGTGCCAGCTCACTACAGGGGGCTGCTAATGAAAAACTGTTTTTT
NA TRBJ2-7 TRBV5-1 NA CASSLVDRPYEQYF TGCGCCAGCAGCTTGGTTGACAGGCCCTACGAGCAGTACTTC
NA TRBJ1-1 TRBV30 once CAWSVGNMNTEAFF TGTGCCTGGAGTGTAGGTAATATGAACACTGAAGCTTTCTTT
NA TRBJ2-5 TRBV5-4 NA CASSSGEETQYF TGTGCCAGCAGCTCAGGTGAAGAGACCCAGTACTTC
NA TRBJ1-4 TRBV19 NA CASSIEGLTNEKLFF TGTGCCAGTAGTATAGAGGGGCTTACTAATGAAAAACTGTTTTTT
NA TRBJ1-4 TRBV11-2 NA CASSARGSANEKLFF TGTGCCAGCAGCGCCCGGGGGTCAGCTAATGAAAAACTGTTTTTT
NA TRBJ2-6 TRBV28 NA CASRKRVQTISGANVLTF TGTGCCAGCAGAAAAAGGGTACAGACGATCTCTGGGGCCAACGTCCTGACTTTC
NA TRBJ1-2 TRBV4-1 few CASSQPRTVNYGYTF TGCGCCAGCAGCCAACCGCGGACCGTAAACTATGGCTACACCTTC
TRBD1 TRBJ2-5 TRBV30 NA CAWGQGHGAPQETQYF TGTGCCTGGGGACAGGGCCATGGAGCCCCACAAGAGACCCAGTACTTC
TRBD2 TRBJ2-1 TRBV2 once CASRNSGRNEQFF TGTGCCAGCAGGAATAGCGGGAGAAATGAGCAGTTCTTC
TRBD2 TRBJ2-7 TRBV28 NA CASSLTSGYEQYF TGTGCCAGCAGTTTGACTAGCGGATACGAGCAGTACTTC
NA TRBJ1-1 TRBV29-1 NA CSVGRGDTEAFF TGCAGCGTGGGGAGGGGCGACACTGAAGCTTTCTTT
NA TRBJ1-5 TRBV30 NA CAWSVSRGQPQHF TGTGCCTGGAGTGTGTCCAGGGGCCAGCCCCAGCATTTT
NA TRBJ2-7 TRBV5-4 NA CASSLTARSYEQYF TGTGCCAGCAGCTTGACCGCCCGCTCCTACGAGCAGTACTTC
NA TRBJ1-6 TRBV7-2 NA CASSLDRGLGSPLHF TGTGCCAGCAGCTTAGATCGGGGGTTGGGTTCACCCCTCCACTTT
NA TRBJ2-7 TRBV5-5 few CASSLEVLQGEQYF TGTGCCAGCAGCTTGGAGGTCCTTCAAGGGGAGCAGTACTTC
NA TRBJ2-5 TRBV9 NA CASSGPTAARTQYF TGTGCCAGCAGCGGACCGACAGCCGCCAGGACCCAGTACTTC
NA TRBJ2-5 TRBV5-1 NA CASSQASQETQYF TGCGCCAGCAGCCAGGCATCTCAAGAGACCCAGTACTTC
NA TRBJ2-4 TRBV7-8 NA CASSLGDPKNIQYF TGTGCCAGCAGCTTAGGGGATCCCAAAAACATTCAGTACTTC
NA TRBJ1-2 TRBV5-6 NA CASSPGVAFYGYTF TGTGCCAGCAGCCCCGGGGTCGCGTTTTATGGCTACACCTTC
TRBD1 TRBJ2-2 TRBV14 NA CASSHPGQGITGELFF TGTGCCAGCAGCCATCCGGGACAGGGAATCACCGGGGAGCTGTTTTTT
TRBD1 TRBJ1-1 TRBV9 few CASSAGDRWNTEAFF TGTGCCAGCAGCGCTGGGGACAGGTGGAACACTGAAGCTTTCTTT
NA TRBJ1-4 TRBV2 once CASSEPRGVEEKLFF TGTGCCAGCAGTGAACCTAGGGGTGTGGAAGAAAAACTGTTTTTT
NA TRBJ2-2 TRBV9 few CASTSEANTGELFF TGTGCCAGCACTAGCGAGGCGAACACCGGGGAGCTGTTTTTT
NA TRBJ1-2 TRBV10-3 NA CAITSQGGYGYTF TGTGCCATCACCTCACAGGGAGGCTATGGCTACACCTTC
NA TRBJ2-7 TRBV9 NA CASSLRLEGEQYF TGTGCCAGCAGCCTCCGCCTTGAGGGCGAGCAGTACTTC
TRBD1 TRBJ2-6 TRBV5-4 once CASSPWTGSSGANVLTF TGTGCCAGCAGCCCCTGGACAGGTAGCTCTGGGGCCAACGTCCTGACTTTC
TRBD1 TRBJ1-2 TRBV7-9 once CASSFHRDRVGGYTF TGTGCCAGCAGCTTCCATAGGGACAGGGTCGGTGGCTACACCTTC
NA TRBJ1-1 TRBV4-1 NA CASSKTGLRGTEAFF TGCGCCAGCAGCAAAACGGGGCTAAGGGGTACTGAAGCTTTCTTT
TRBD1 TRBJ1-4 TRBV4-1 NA CASSRRTGEKSEKLFF TGCGCCAGCAGCCGACGGACAGGGGAAAAGTCTGAAAAACTGTTTTTT
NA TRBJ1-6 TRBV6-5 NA CASGTSRNSPLHF TGTGCCAGCGGGACTTCTCGCAATTCACCCCTCCACTTT
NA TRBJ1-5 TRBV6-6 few CASRPQGRNQPQHF TGTGCCAGCAGGCCACAGGGACGTAATCAGCCCCAGCATTTT
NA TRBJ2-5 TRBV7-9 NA CASSSGGQSETQYF TGTGCCAGCAGTTCTGGGGGGCAGTCAGAGACCCAGTACTTC